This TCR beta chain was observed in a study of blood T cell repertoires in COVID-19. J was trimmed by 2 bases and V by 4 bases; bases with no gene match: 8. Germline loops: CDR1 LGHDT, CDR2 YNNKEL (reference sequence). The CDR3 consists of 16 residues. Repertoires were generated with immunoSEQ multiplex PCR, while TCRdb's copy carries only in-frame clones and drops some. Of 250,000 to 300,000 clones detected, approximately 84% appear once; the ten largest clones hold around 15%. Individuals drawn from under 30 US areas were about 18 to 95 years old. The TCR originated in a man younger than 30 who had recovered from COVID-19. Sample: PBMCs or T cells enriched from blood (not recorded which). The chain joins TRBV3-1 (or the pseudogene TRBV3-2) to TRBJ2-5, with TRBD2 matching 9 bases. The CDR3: CASSRGLAETQETQYF. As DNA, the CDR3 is TGTGCCAGCAGCCGGGGACTAGCCGAAACACAAGAGACCCAGTACTTC.